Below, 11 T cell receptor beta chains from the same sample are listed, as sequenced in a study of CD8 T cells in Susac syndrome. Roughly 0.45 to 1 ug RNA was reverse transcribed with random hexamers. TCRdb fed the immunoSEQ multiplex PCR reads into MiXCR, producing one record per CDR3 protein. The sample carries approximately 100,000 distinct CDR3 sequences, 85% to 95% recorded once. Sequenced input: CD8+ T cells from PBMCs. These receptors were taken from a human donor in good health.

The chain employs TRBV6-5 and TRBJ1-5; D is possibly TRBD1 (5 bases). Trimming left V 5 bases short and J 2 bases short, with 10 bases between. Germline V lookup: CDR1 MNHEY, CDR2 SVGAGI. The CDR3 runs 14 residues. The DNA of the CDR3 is TGTGCCAGCAGTCAGGGTTATGGCAATCAGCCCCAGCATTTT. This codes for CASSQGYGNQPQHF.

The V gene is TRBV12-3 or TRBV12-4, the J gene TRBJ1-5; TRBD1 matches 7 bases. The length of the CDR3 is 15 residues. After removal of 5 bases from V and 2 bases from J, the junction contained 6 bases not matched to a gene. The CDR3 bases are TGTGCCAGCAGTCTTGACAGGGTGGGCAATCAGCCCCAGCATTTT. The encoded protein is CASSLDRVGNQPQHF.

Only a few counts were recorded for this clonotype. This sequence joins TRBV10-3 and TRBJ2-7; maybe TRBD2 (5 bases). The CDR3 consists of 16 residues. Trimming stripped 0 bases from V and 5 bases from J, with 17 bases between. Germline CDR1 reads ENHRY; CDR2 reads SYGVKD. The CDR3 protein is CAISESLPGSEDEQYF. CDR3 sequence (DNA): TGTGCCATCAGTGAGTCCCTTCCTGGGTCGGAGGACGAGCAGTACTTC.

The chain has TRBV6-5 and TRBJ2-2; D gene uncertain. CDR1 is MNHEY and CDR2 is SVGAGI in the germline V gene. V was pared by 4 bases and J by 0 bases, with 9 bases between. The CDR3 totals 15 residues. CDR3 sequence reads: CASSFRQTNTGELFF. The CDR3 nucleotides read TGTGCCAGCAGTTTTAGGCAGACGAACACCGGGGAGCTGTTTTTT.

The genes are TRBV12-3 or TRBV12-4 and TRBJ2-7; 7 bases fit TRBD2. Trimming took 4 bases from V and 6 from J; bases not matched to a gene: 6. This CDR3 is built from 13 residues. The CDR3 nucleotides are TGTGCCAGCAGTTATGCGGGAGTAAGCGAGCAGTACTTC. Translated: CASSYAGVSEQYF.

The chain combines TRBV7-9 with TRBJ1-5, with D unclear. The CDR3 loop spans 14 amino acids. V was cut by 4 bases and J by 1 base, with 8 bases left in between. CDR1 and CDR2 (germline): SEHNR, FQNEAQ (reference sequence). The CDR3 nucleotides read TGTGCCAGCAGCTCCGACATGAGCAATCAGCCCCAGCATTTT. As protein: CASSSDMSNQPQHF.

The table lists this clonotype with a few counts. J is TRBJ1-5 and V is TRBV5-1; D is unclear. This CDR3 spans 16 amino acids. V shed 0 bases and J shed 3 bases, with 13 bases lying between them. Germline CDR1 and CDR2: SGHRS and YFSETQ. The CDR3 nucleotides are TGCGCCAGCAGCTTGGGGCCGGGGTCGGACAATCAGCCCCAGCATTTT. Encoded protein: CASSLGPGSDNQPQHF.

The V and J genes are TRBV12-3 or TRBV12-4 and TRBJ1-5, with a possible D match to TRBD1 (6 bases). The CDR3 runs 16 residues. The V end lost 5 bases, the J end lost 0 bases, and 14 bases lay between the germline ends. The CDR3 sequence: CASSEIRGNSNQPQHF. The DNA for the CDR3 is TGTGCCAGCAGTGAGATTAGGGGGAATAGCAATCAGCCCCAGCATTTT.

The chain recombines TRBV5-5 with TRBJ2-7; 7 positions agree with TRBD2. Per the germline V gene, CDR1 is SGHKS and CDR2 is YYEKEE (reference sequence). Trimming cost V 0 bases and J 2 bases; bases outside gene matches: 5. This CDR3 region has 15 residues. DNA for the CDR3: TGTGCCAGCAGCTTGGATGGGGGAGGGGCCTACGAGCAGTACTTC. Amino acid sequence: CASSLDGGGAYEQYF.

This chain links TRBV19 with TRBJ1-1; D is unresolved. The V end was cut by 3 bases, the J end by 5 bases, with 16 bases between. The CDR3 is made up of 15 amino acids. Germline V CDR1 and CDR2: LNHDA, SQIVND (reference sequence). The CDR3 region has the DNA TGTGCCAGTAGTATCGTCAGTGGGTGGGTAACTGAAGCTTTCTTT. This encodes CASSIVSGWVTEAFF.

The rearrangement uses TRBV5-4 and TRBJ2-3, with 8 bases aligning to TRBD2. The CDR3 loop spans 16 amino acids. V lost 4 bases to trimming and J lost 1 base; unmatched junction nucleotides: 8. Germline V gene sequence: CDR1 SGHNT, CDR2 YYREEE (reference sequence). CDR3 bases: TGTGCCAGCAGCCCCTACGGGGGGGCGGGCACAGATACGCAGTATTTT. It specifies CASSPYGGAGTDTQYF.